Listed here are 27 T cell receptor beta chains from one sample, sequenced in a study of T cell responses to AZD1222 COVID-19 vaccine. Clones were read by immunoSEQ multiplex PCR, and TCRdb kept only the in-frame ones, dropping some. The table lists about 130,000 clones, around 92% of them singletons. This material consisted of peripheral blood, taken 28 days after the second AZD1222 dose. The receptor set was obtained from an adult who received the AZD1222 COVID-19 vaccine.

The CDR3 is CATSRTPDHTGELFF. The CDR3 DNA sequence: TGTGCCACCTCACGGACACCGGACCACACCGGGGAGCTGTTTTTT. V and J are TRBV24-1 and TRBJ2-2, with D perhaps TRBD1 (5 bases). CDR3 length equals 15 residues. The ends were cut back, 9 bases at V and 3 bases at J, with 16 bases in the middle. Germline values: CDR1 KGHDR, CDR2 SFDVKD.

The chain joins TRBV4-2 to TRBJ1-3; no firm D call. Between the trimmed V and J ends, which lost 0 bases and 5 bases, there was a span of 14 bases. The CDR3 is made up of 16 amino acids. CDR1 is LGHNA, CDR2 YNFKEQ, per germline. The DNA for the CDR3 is TGTGCCAGCAGCCAAGAGGAGCCCTTTGGGAGAAACACCATATATTTT. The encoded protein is CASSQEEPFGRNTIYF.

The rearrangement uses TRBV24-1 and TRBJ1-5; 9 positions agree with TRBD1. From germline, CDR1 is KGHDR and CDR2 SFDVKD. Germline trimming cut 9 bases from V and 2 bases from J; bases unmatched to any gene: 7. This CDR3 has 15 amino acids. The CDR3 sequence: CATQQGARGNQPQHF. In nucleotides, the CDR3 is TGTGCCACCCAACAGGGGGCGCGGGGCAATCAGCCCCAGCATTTT.

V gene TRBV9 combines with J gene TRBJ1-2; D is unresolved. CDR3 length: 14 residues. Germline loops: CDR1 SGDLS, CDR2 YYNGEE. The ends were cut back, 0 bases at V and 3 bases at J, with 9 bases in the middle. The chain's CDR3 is CASSVGGLYYGYTF. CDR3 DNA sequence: TGTGCCAGCAGCGTAGGCGGTCTGTACTATGGCTACACCTTC. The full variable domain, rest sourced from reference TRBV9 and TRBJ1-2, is DSGVTQTPKHLITATGQRVTLRCSPRSGDLSVYWYQQSLDQGLQFLIQYYNGEERAKGNILERFSAQQFPDLHSELNLSSLELGDSALYFCASSVGGLYYGYTFGSGTRLTVV.

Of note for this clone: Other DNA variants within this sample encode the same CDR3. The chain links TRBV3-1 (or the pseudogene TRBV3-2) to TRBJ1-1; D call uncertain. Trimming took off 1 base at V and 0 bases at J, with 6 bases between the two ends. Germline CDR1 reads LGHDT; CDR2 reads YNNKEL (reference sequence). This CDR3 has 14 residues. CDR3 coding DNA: TGTGCCAGCAGCCAAGTTGGGGTGAACACTGAAGCTTTCTTT. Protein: CASSQVGVNTEAFF.

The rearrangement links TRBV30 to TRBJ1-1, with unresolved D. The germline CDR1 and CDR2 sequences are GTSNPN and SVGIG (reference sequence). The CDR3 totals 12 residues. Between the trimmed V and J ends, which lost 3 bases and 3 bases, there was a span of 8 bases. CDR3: CAWREGYTEAFF. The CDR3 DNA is TGTGCCTGGAGAGAGGGCTACACTGAAGCTTTCTTT.

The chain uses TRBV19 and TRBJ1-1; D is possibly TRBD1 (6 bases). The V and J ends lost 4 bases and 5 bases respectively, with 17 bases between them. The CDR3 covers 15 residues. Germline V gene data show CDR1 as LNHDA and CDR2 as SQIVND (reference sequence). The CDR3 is CASSKTGIVRTEAFF. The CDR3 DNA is TGTGCCAGTAGTAAAACAGGGATAGTTAGGACTGAAGCTTTCTTT.

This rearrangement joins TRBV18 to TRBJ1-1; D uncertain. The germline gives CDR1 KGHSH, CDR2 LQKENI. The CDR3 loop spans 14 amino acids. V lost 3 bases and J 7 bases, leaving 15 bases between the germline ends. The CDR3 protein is CASSPVLRNGEAFF. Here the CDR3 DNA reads TGTGCCAGCTCACCGGTATTGCGCAATGGTGAAGCTTTCTTT. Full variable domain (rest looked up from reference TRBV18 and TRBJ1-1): NAGVMQNPRHLVRRRGQEARLRCSPMKGHSHVYWYRQLPEEGLKFMVYLQKENIIDESGMPKERFSAEFPKEGPSILRIQQVVRGDSAAYFCASSPVLRNGEAFFGQGTRLTVV.

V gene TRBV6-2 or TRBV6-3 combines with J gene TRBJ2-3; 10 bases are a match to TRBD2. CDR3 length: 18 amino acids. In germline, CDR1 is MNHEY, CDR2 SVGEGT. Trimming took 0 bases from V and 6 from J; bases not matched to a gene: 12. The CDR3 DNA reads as TGTGCCAGCAGTTACTCGAAAAGCGGGGGGGCCGCGAGGGATACGCAGTATTTT. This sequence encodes CASSYSKSGGAARDTQYF.

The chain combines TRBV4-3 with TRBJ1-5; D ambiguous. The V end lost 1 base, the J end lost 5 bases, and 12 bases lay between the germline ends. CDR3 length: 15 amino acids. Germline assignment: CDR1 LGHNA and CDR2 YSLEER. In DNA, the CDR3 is TGCGCCAGCAGCCAAGGCCCGGGGTGGGATCAGCCCCAGCATTTT. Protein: CASSQGPGWDQPQHF.

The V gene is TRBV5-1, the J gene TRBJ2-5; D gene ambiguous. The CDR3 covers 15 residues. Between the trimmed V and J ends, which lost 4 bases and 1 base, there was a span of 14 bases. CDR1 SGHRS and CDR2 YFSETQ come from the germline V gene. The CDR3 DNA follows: TGCGCCAGCAGCATCGGCGGTCAGGCCCAAGAGACCCAGTACTTC. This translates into CASSIGGQAQETQYF. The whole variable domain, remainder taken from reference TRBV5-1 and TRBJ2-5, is KAGVTQTPRYLIKTRGQQVTLSCSPISGHRSVSWYQQTPGQGLQFLFEYFSETQRNKGNFPGRFSGRQFSNSRSEMNVSTLELGDSALYLCASSIGGQAQETQYFGPGTRLLVL.

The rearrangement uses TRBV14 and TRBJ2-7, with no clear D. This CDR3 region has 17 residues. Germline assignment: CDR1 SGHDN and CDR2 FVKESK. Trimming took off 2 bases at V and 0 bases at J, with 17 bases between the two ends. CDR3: CASSQNLGRLYSYEQYF. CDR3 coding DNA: TGTGCCAGCAGCCAAAATCTGGGCCGCCTTTACTCCTACGAGCAGTACTTC.

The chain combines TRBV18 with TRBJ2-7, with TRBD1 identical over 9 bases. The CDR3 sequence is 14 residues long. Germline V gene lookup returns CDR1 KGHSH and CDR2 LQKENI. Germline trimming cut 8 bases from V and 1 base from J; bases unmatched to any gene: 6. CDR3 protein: CASTAGTGSYEQYF. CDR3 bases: TGTGCCAGCACGGCTGGGACAGGGTCCTACGAGCAGTACTTC.

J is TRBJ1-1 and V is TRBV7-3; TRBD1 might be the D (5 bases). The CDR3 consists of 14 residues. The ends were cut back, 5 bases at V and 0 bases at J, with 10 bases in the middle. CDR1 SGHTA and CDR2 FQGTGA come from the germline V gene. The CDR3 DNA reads TGTGCCAGCAGCCCCGCGACAGTGAACACTGAAGCTTTCTTT. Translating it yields CASSPATVNTEAFF.

The CDR3 nucleotides are TGTGCCAGCTCACCAACCCAGGGGAGCGTTGGCTACACCTTC. Protein sequence: CASSPTQGSVGYTF. This chain joins TRBV18 and TRBJ1-2; possibly TRBD1 for D (6 bases). CDR1 KGHSH and CDR2 LQKENI come from the germline V gene. V was pared by 2 bases and J by 7 bases, with 14 bases between. The CDR3 contains 14 residues.

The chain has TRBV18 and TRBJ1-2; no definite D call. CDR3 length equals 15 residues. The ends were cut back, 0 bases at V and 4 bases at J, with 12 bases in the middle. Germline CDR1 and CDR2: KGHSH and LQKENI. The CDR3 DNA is TGTGCCAGCTCACCACCGGGCAGCCATGGCTATGGCTACACCTTC. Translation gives CASSPPGSHGYGYTF.

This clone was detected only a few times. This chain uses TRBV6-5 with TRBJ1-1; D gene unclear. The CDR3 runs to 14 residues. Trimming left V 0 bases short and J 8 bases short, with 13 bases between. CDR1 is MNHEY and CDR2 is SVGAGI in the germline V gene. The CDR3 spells CASSYSRQAGEAFF. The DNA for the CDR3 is TGTGCCAGCAGTTACTCCCGACAAGCGGGCGAAGCTTTCTTT.

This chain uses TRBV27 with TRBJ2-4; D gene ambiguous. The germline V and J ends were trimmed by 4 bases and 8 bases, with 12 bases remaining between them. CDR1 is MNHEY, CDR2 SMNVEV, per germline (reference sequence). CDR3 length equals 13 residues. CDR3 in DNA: TGTGCCAGCAGTTCGGAGCTACGGGACATTCAGTACTTC. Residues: CASSSELRDIQYF.

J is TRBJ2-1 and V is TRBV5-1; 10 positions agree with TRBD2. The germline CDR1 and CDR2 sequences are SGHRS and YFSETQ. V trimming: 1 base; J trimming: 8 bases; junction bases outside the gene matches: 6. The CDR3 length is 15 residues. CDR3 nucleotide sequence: TGCGCCAGCAGCTTGACTAGCGGGGTGGGGGATGAGCAGTTCTTC. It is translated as CASSLTSGVGDEQFF.

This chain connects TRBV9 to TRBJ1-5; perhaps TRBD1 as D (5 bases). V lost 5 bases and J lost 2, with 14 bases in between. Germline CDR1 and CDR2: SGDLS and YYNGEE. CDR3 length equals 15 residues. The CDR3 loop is CASSPGTGGNQPQHF. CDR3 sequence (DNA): TGTGCCAGCAGTCCCGGGACGGGGGGCAATCAGCCCCAGCATTTT. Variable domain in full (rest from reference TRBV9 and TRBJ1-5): DSGVTQTPKHLITATGQRVTLRCSPRSGDLSVYWYQQSLDQGLQFLIQYYNGEERAKGNILERFSAQQFPDLHSELNLSSLELGDSALYFCASSPGTGGNQPQHFGDGTRLSIL.

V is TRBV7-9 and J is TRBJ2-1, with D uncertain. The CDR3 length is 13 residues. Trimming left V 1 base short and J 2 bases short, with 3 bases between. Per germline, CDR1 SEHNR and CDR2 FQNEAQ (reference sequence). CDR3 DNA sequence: TGTGCCAGCAGCTTAGACACCTACAATGAGCAGTTCTTC. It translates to CASSLDTYNEQFF.

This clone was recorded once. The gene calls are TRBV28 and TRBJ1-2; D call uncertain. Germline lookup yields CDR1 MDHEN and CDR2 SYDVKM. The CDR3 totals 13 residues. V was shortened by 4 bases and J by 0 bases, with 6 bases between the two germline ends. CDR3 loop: CASSWTANYGYTF. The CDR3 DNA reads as TGTGCCAGCAGTTGGACGGCTAACTATGGCTACACCTTC.

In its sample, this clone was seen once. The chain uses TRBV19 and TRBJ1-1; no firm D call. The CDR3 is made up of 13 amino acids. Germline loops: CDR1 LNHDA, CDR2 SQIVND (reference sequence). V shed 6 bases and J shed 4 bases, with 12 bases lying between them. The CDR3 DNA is TGTGCCAGTAGAGAAAGGGTGGGCACTGAAGCTTTCTTT. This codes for CASRERVGTEAFF.

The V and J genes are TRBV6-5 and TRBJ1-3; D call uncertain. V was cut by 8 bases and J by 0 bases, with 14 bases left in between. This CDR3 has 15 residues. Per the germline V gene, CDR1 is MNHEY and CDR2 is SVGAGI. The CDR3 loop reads CASLPRFDSGNTIYF. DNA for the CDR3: TGTGCCAGCCTCCCGAGATTTGACTCTGGAAACACCATATATTTT.

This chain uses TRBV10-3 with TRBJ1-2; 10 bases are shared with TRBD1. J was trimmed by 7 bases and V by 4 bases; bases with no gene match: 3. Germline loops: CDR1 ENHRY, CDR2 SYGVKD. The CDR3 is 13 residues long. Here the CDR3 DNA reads TGTGCCATCAGTGGGGACAGGGGAGGTGGCTACACCTTC. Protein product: CAISGDRGGGYTF.

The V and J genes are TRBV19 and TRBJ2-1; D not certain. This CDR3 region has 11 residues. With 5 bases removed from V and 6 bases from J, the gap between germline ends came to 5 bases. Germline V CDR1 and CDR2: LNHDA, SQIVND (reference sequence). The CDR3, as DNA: TGTGCCAGTAGTCACGGCAATGAGCAGTTCTTC. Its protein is CASSHGNEQFF.

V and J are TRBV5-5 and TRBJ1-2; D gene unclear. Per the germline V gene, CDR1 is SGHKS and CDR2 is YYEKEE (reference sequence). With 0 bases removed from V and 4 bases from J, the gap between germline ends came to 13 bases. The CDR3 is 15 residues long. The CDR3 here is CASSLGADPAYGYTF. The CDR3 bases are TGTGCCAGCAGCTTGGGCGCGGATCCGGCCTATGGCTACACCTTC.